This is a list of T cell receptor beta chains from one sample in a study of OX40 agonist ivuxolimab in advanced cancers. Generated by immunoSEQ multiplex PCR, the TCRdb table keeps only in-frame clones and is missing some. Of over 75,000 clones in the sample, roughly nine tenths were seen once. Sequences were derived from CD4+ or CD8+ T cells sorted from blood, sampled in a trial of the OX40 agonist ivuxolimab. The receptors here all came from an adult with an advanced solid tumor such as melanoma, head and neck, liver or kidney cancer. Both conserved end residues are part of each CDR3. The D gene is left open where the match is weak. Clone sizes are given selectively: once, few, many, or a class where the clone is expanded.

>once|TRBV10-1|-|TRBJ1-1
TGCGCCAGCAGTGAGGAGGGGCTGACCGCTGAAGCTTTCTTT
CASSEEGLTAEAFF
>-|TRBV7-9|TRBD2|TRBJ2-1
TGTGCCAGCAGCTTAGCGTCGGGAGGGTCCCACAATGAGCAGTTCTTC
CASSLASGGSHNEQFF
>few|TRBV19|-|TRBJ1-2
TGTGCCAGTAGTATCCCGGCTGGCTACACCTTC
CASSIPAGYTF
>-|TRBV5-6|-|TRBJ2-1
TGTGCCAGCAGCTTGGAGGCAGTCTCCTACAATGAGCAGTTCTTC
CASSLEAVSYNEQFF
>-|TRBV4-1|TRBD1|TRBJ2-7
TGCGCCAGCAGCGCCCGGTGGACAGGGAGCTCCTACGAGCAGTACTTC
CASSARWTGSSYEQYF
>-|TRBV4-2|TRBD2|TRBJ2-1
TGTGCCAGCAGCCAGTTCACTAGCGGGAGTTTCAATGAGCAGTTCTTC
CASSQFTSGSFNEQFF
>-|TRBV11-2|TRBD2|TRBJ2-5
TGTGCCAGCAGCCCCGGGACTAGCGGGGACCAAGAGACCCAGTACTTC
CASSPGTSGDQETQYF
>-|TRBV13|-|TRBJ2-1
TGTGCCAGCAGCTTAGACGGGAACCCCTACAATGAGCAGTTCTTC
CASSLDGNPYNEQFF
>-|TRBV29-1|-|TRBJ1-1
TGCAGCGTTGAAGATCCGGAGGAAGCTTTCTTT
CSVEDPEEAFF
>-|TRBV9|-|TRBJ2-1
TGTGCCAGCAGCCCTCGAGCCTTTAGCGGAGAGGGGGAGCAGTTCTTC
CASSPRAFSGEGEQFF
>-|TRBV13|-|TRBJ2-7
TGTGCCAGCAGCTCGGAAACGGGACACAGCTACGAGCAGTACTTC
CASSSETGHSYEQYF
>-|TRBV18|-|TRBJ1-1
TGTGCCAGCTCACCATCCACTCCGAACACTGAAGCTTTCTTT
CASSPSTPNTEAFF
>-|TRBV7-9|TRBD1|TRBJ1-1
TGTGCCAGCAGCTTAATGTTCGGACAGGGGCCCACTGAAGCTTTCTTT
CASSLMFGQGPTEAFF
>-|TRBV4-2|-|TRBJ1-2
TGTGCCAGCAGCCAAGATAGGAGGACAGCCTATGGCTACACCTTC
CASSQDRRTAYGYTF
>-|TRBV19|-|TRBJ2-4
TGTGCCTCTACGAGAGGGGGTTTAGCCAAAAACATTCAGTACTTC
CASTRGGLAKNIQYF
>-|TRBV27|TRBD1|TRBJ1-4
TGTGCCAGCAGTTTCCTCGGAACAGGGGAGCTCGAAAAACTGTTTTTT
CASSFLGTGELEKLFF
>-|TRBV7-2|-|TRBJ2-7
TGTGCCAGCAGCTTAGCGACGGGAGCGGCAACCTACGAGCAGTACTTC
CASSLATGAATYEQYF
>-|TRBV6-5|TRBD1|TRBJ2-7
TGTGCCAGCAGTTACACAGGGACAGGGGGGAGAAACGAGCAGTACTTC
CASSYTGTGGRNEQYF
>-|TRBV28|-|TRBJ2-7
TGTGCCAGCACCAAGAAGCAGGGGTCCTACGAGCAGTACTTC
CASTKKQGSYEQYF
>-|TRBV7-6|-|TRBJ2-5
TGTGCCAGCAGCTTAGCGGGTAGCGGAGGGGGGGAGACCCAGTACTTC
CASSLAGSGGGETQYF
>-|TRBV11-3|-|TRBJ2-7
TGTGCCAGCAGCTTAGCGGATACGGGCTACGAGCAGTACTTC
CASSLADTGYEQYF
>-|TRBV4-1|-|TRBJ1-5
TGCGCCAGCAGCCAAATTAACGCTGGGCCCCAGCATTTT
CASSQINAGPQHF
>-|TRBV10-3|TRBD1|TRBJ2-7
TGTGCCGGAGAGCCAGGGGGCCGGAAGATGAAGCAGTACTTC
CAGEPGGRKMKQYF
>once|TRBV19|TRBD1|TRBJ2-7
TGTGCCAGTAGTGCAGGGACAGCTACCTACGAGCAGTACTTC
CASSAGTATYEQYF
>-|TRBV5-4|-|TRBJ2-2
TGTGCCAGCAGCCGACGAAGTACAGACAGAATCACCGGGGAGCTGTTTTTT
CASSRRSTDRITGELFF
>-|TRBV19|-|TRBJ1-1
TGTGCCAGTAGTATTGCCCTCTCCTTAGCCACTGAAGCTTTCTTT
CASSIALSLATEAFF
>-|TRBV5-8|-|TRBJ2-5
TGTGCCACCAGACGCGGTGTCACAAACTGGGAGGAGACCCAGTACTTC
CATRRGVTNWEETQYF
>-|TRBV11-1|-|TRBJ2-4
TGTGCCAGCAGCTATGGGTCGGCCAAAAACATTCAGTACTTC
CASSYGSAKNIQYF
>-|TRBV6-5|TRBD1|TRBJ2-7
TGTGCCAGCAGTTCCGTGACAGGGGGCCCCTACGAGCAGTACTTC
CASSSVTGGPYEQYF
>-|TRBV2|-|TRBJ2-2
TGTGCCAGCTGGGGAGACTTTGGGCCCTCCGGGGAGCTGTTTTTT
CASWGDFGPSGELFF
>-|TRBV7-9|-|TRBJ1-6
TGTGCCAGCAGCTTAGAAGGAGGTTCACCCCTCCACTTT
CASSLEGGSPLHF
>-|TRBV4-1|-|TRBJ2-2
TGCGCCAGCAGTCAGATAAACTCAGGGACGGGGCACGGGGAGCTGTTTTTT
CASSQINSGTGHGELFF
>-|TRBV2|-|TRBJ2-7
TGTGCCAGCGGGGAGCAGTACTTC
CASGEQYF
>few|TRBV10-3|TRBD1|TRBJ1-1
TGTGCCATCAGTGGTTCCTTAGGGGGCGAAACTGAAGCTTTCTTT
CAISGSLGGETEAFF
>-|TRBV19|-|TRBJ2-2
TGTGCCAGTAGCTTGGGCGGGCGAGAAGGAGTCGGGGAGCTGTTTTTT
CASSLGGREGVGELFF
>-|TRBV27|-|TRBJ1-1
TGTGCCAGCAGTTTATACCAGAACACTGAAGCTTTCTTT
CASSLYQNTEAFF
>-|TRBV7-8|-|TRBJ1-1
TGTGCCAGCAGTTATTCGACACTGAACACTGAAGCTTTCTTT
CASSYSTLNTEAFF
>-|TRBV6-1|-|TRBJ1-2
TGTGCCAGCATCACAGGGTACTATGGCTACACCTTC
CASITGYYGYTF
>-|TRBV6-5|-|TRBJ2-7
TGTGCCAGCAGTTACACCCCGACAGAAAATTACGAGCAGTACTTC
CASSYTPTENYEQYF
>-|TRBV4-1|-|TRBJ2-2
TGCGCCAGCAGCTCCCCAGGGAACACCGGGGAGCTGTTTTTT
CASSSPGNTGELFF
>-|TRBV6-5|-|TRBJ2-3
TGTGCCAGCAGTTACTCCCCTCGTTCCGTTAATACGCAGTATTTT
CASSYSPRSVNTQYF
>few|TRBV4-2|-|TRBJ1-2
TGTGCCAGCAGCCAAGCCGGCGGTTTCGGGGGCTACACCTTC
CASSQAGGFGGYTF
>once|TRBV2|TRBD2|TRBJ2-5
TGTGCCAGCCAGAAAGGGACTAGCGGTCAAGAGACCCAGTACTTC
CASQKGTSGQETQYF
>-|TRBV9|-|TRBJ2-3
TGTGCCAGCAGCGTAGGGGGAGGAGATACGCAGTATTTT
CASSVGGGDTQYF
>-|TRBV27|-|TRBJ1-5
TGTGCCAGCAGTTTAGTAGGGTTCGGTCAGCCCCAGCATTTT
CASSLVGFGQPQHF
>-|TRBV11-3|-|TRBJ2-2
TGTGCCAGCAGCCTCAGCGGGACAGACACCGGGGAGCTGTTTTTT
CASSLSGTDTGELFF
>once|TRBV29-1|TRBD1|TRBJ1-2
TGCAGCGTCGATACAGGGGTGCGTGGCTACACCTTC
CSVDTGVRGYTF
>-|TRBV29-1|-|TRBJ2-7
TGCAGCGTTGAGGCCGAGAGGGCGTACGAGCAGTACTTC
CSVEAERAYEQYF
>-|TRBV10-1|-|TRBJ1-2
TGCGCCAGCAGTGAGGACGGTAACTATGGCTACACCTTC
CASSEDGNYGYTF
>few|TRBV6-6|-|TRBJ1-4
TGTGCCAGCAGTAAACTCCCCCCTGGGGATGAAAAACTGTTTTTT
CASSKLPPGDEKLFF
>-|TRBV2|-|TRBJ2-3
TGTGCCAGCAGGCAGGATACGGGAGATACGCAGTATTTT
CASRQDTGDTQYF
>-|TRBV5-1|-|TRBJ2-2
TGCGCCAGCAGCTCCACCGGGGAGCTGTTTTTT
CASSSTGELFF
>once|TRBV14|-|TRBJ1-1
TGTGCCAGCAGCCAAGAGGGCTCGGGGGCTGAAGCTTTCTTT
CASSQEGSGAEAFF
>-|TRBV10-2|-|TRBJ1-5
TGCGCCAGCAGTGAGAGGCAGGCTAATCAGCCCCAGCATTTT
CASSERQANQPQHF